The sequence of this T cell receptor beta chain was determined in a study of T cell responses to AZD1222 COVID-19 vaccine. The germline V gene has CDR1 SGHRS and CDR2 YFSETQ. V was shortened by 1 base and J by 2 bases, with 6 bases between the two germline ends. This CDR3 is 13 amino acids long. Assay: immunoSEQ multiplex PCR; the TCRdb copy retains only in-frame clones and omits some. Of roughly 140,000 clones listed, approximately 91% are singletons. Points on this clone: The sample contains more than one DNA sequence encoding this CDR3.

The chain is built from TRBV5-1 and TRBJ1-1; D is unclear. Sequences were derived from peripheral blood, sampled 28 days after the second AZD1222 dose. The sequence derives from an adult who received the AZD1222 COVID-19 vaccine. CDR3 sequence: CASSLNTNTEAFF. The CDR3 DNA sequence: TGCGCCAGCAGCTTGAATACAAACACTGAAGCTTTCTTT.